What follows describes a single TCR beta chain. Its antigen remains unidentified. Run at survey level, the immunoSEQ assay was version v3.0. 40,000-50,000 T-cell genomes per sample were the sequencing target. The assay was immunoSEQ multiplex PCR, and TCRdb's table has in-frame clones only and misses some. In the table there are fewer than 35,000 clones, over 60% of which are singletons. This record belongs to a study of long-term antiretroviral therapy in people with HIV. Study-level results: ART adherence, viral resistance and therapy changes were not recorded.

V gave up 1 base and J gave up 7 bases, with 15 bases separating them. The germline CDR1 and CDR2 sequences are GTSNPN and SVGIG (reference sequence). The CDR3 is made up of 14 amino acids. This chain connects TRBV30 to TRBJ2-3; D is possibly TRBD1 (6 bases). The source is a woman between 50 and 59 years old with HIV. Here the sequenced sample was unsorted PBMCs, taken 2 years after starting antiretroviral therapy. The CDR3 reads CAWSAGTGSHTQYF. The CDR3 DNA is TGTGCCTGGAGTGCAGGAACAGGGTCACATACGCAGTATTTT.